A selection of T cell receptor beta chains follows, all from one sample in a study of blood T cell repertoires in COVID-19. Produced via immunoSEQ multiplex PCR; TCRdb's table is partial and in-frame only. The sample yields some 330,000 clones, over 80% seen once. The specimen was PBMCs or T cells enriched from blood (not recorded which). The receptor set was obtained from a man aged 25-45 years who had recovered from COVID-19. Both conserved end residues are part of each CDR3. D genes are given only for firm matches. Clone size appears in some rows only: once, few, many, or a class for an expanded clone.

V	size	J	D	DNA	CDR3
TRBV27	-	TRBJ2-3	TRBD1	TGTGCCAGCAGTACAGGGGCGGTAACAGATACGCAGTATTTT	CASSTGAVTDTQYF
TRBV5-5	-	TRBJ2-7	TRBD1	TGTGCCAGCAGCTTGGCTGGGACAGGCGCCTACGAGCAGTACTTC	CASSLAGTGAYEQYF
TRBV6-5	once	TRBJ1-2	-	TGTGCCAGCAGTTCTGAGCTCATCTATGGCTACACCTTC	CASSSELIYGYTF
TRBV6-5	-	TRBJ1-5	-	TGTGCCAGCCGAGATAATAGCAATCAGCCCCAGCATTTT	CASRDNSNQPQHF
TRBV15	-	TRBJ2-7	TRBD1	TGTGCCACCAGCAGAACCAGGACAGGGGGCTCCGAGCAGTACTTC	CATSRTRTGGSEQYF
TRBV9	few	TRBJ1-1	-	TGTGCCAGCAGCGTTCAGGGGTGGACTGAAGCTTTCTTT	CASSVQGWTEAFF
TRBV5-1	-	TRBJ2-3	-	TGCGCCAGCAGCTTGGTAGGGGCCGCAGATACGCAGTATTTT	CASSLVGAADTQYF
TRBV7-2	-	TRBJ1-4	TRBD1	TGTGCCAGCAGAGGCCAGGGGGCGGGTAATGAAAAACTGTTTTTT	CASRGQGAGNEKLFF
TRBV28	-	TRBJ2-7	TRBD1	TGTGCCAGCAGTCCACCCGACAGGGAACCGAACGAGCAGTACTTC	CASSPPDREPNEQYF
TRBV5-4	-	TRBJ2-3	TRBD1	TGTGCCAGCAGCTTTGGACAGGGGACAGATACGCAGTATTTT	CASSFGQGTDTQYF
TRBV5-5	once	TRBJ2-7	TRBD1	TGTGCCAGCAGCTTGGGTGGACAGGGGAACTACGAGCAGTACTTC	CASSLGGQGNYEQYF
TRBV19	-	TRBJ1-5	-	TGTGCCAGTAGTATCGAGGTAAATCAGCCCCAGCATTTT	CASSIEVNQPQHF
TRBV30	-	TRBJ2-2	-	TGTGCCTGGAGCAGAGGCTATACCGGGGAGCTGTTTTTT	CAWSRGYTGELFF
TRBV19	-	TRBJ1-6	-	TGTGCCAGTAGTGCAAACAGGGATTCACCCCTCCACTTT	CASSANRDSPLHF
TRBV5-1	-	TRBJ2-7	-	TGCGCCAGCAGCTTGGAGGGGGTCTACGAGCAGTACTTC	CASSLEGVYEQYF
TRBV3-1/TRBV3-2	-	TRBJ2-1	TRBD1	TGTGCCAGCAGCTGGGGACAGGGTACCTACAATGAGCAGTTCTTC	CASSWGQGTYNEQFF